These T cell receptor beta chains were read from a single sample in a study of CD8 T cells in ankylosing spondylitis. Each CDR3 protein is one row after TCRdb ran MiXCR on the 5' RACE reads. This table holds approximately 540,000 distinct CDR3 sequences, more than 9.5% found once. Sequenced material: blood, either unsorted or a sorted T cell fraction (not recorded which). Receptors originate from a male donor with ankylosing spondylitis. Each CDR3 is given with its conserved first and last residue. The D gene is left open where the match is weak. The size field is filled for only some rows; it gives once, few, many or a size class.

d_gene | j_gene | len | abundance | v_gene | CDR3nt | CDR3aa
. | TRBJ1-5 | 16 | few | TRBV20-1 | TGCAGTGCTAAAGGAAGGGTGGGGGAGAGCAATCAGCCCCAGCATTTT | CSAKGRVGESNQPQHF
. | TRBJ2-3 | 12 | . | TRBV11-2 | TGTGCCAGCAGCTTAGGAGATAATACGCAGTATTTT | CASSLGDNTQYF
. | TRBJ2-7 | 15 | few | TRBV7-2 | TGTGCCAGCAGCTATGAGTTAGCTACCTCCTACGAGCAGTACTTC | CASSYELATSYEQYF
. | TRBJ2-3 | 15 | . | TRBV15 | TGTGCCACCAGCAGAGCCGGGACCAACATAGATACGCAGTATTTT | CATSRAGTNIDTQYF
. | TRBJ2-2 | 12 | . | TRBV5-6 | TGTGCCAGCAGCTTGGAACAGGAGGAGCTGTTTTTT | CASSLEQEELFF
. | TRBJ1-5 | 14 | few | TRBV20-1 | TGCAGTGCTAGTCGGCTCCTAGGCGGTCAGCCCCAGCATTTT | CSASRLLGGQPQHF
. | TRBJ2-5 | 14 | few | TRBV4-1 | TGCGCCAGCAGCCAAGAGAGGGACCAAGAGACCCAGTACTTC | CASSQERDQETQYF
. | TRBJ1-5 | 14 | . | TRBV30 | TGTGCCTGGATCCATTTCTACGCCTATCGGCCCCAGCATTTT | CAWIHFYAYRPQHF
TRBD2 | TRBJ2-1 | 15 | many | TRBV20-1 | TGCAGTGCTAGTAATGCAGCGGGAGGGGGTAATGAGCAGTTCTTC | CSASNAAGGGNEQFF
TRBD2 | TRBJ2-2 | 18 | few | TRBV12-3/TRBV12-4 | TGTGCCAGCAGTCCCGGGGTAGCGGGAGGCCCGAACACCGGGGAGCTGTTTTTT | CASSPGVAGGPNTGELFF
. | TRBJ2-5 | 11 | few | TRBV6-5 | TGTGCCAGCACGTACCGTAGGACCCAGTACTTC | CASTYRRTQYF
. | TRBJ2-1 | 16 | . | TRBV2 | TGTGCCAGCAGTGAAGGGATAGCCAGGGACCTCAATGAGCAGTTCTTC | CASSEGIARDLNEQFF
. | TRBJ1-1 | 14 | few | TRBV5-1 | TGCGCCAGCAGCTTAGAACAATCGAACACTGAAGCTTTCTTT | CASSLEQSNTEAFF
TRBD2 | TRBJ2-1 | 14 | . | TRBV15 | TGTGCCACCAGCAGAGTCGGGACTATAGATGAGCAGTTCTTC | CATSRVGTIDEQFF
TRBD1 | TRBJ1-5 | 15 | few | TRBV20-1 | TGCAGTGCTAGCGCTTGGAGGGGGCGAGATCAGCCCCAGCATTTT | CSASAWRGRDQPQHF
TRBD1 | TRBJ2-3 | 15 | . | TRBV24-1 | TGTGCCACCAGTGCTTTACAGGGGGCCGCAGATACGCAGTATTTT | CATSALQGAADTQYF
TRBD2 | TRBJ2-5 | 15 | . | TRBV14 | TGTGCCAGCAGCCAAACCCTAGCGGTCAAGGAGACCCAGTACTTC | CASSQTLAVKETQYF
. | TRBJ1-1 | 17 | few | TRBV7-2 | TGTGCCAGCAGCTTAAAAGGGTGGGACGTAACCCTCACTGAAGCTTTCTTT | CASSLKGWDVTLTEAFF
. | TRBJ1-2 | 13 | . | TRBV11-2 | TGTGCCAGCAGCCCCCCAGGGCCAGGCGGCTACACCTTC | CASSPPGPGGYTF
. | TRBJ1-1 | 13 | many | TRBV6-2/TRBV6-3 | TGTGCCAGCAGTTATACTGGGAACACTGAAGCTTTCTTT | CASSYTGNTEAFF
. | TRBJ1-1 | 13 | . | TRBV3-1 | TGTGCCAGCAGCCGAATGACCACCCTTGAAGCTTTCTTT | CASSRMTTLEAFF
. | TRBJ1-6 | 14 | many | TRBV12-3/TRBV12-4 | TGTGCCAGCAGTTTTATGGCAGCCGGTTCACCCCTCCACTTT | CASSFMAAGSPLHF
. | TRBJ1-2 | 14 | few | TRBV2 | TGTGCCAGCGCAGACCCCTCAGGGGTATCAGGCTACACCTTC | CASADPSGVSGYTF
. | TRBJ1-1 | 14 | . | TRBV20-1 | TGCAGTGCGAGATCCGGAAACCCGAACACTGAAGCTTTCTTT | CSARSGNPNTEAFF
TRBD2 | TRBJ2-3 | 18 | . | TRBV12-3/TRBV12-4 | TGTGCCAGCAGCCGAGGACTAGCGGGAGATTCTCGGGCAGATACGCAGTATTTT | CASSRGLAGDSRADTQYF
TRBD2 | TRBJ2-3 | 17 | . | TRBV15 | TGTGCCACCAGCAGTACCACTAGCGGCCGAGGTACAGATACGCAGTATTTT | CATSSTTSGRGTDTQYF
TRBD2 | TRBJ2-7 | 15 | . | TRBV11-2 | TGTGCCAGCAGCCCCCGCAGCGGGACCACCTACGAGCAGTACTTC | CASSPRSGTTYEQYF
. | TRBJ2-1 | 15 | . | TRBV20-1 | TGCAGTGCTAGAGTTGACAGTAAAAACTACAATGAGCAGTTCTTC | CSARVDSKNYNEQFF
. | TRBJ2-1 | 15 | few | TRBV9 | TGTGCCAGCAGCGTTAGGGCCTCCAACGGAAATGAGCAGTTCTTC | CASSVRASNGNEQFF
. | TRBJ1-1 | 13 | . | TRBV20-1 | TGCAGTGCTAGCGACAGGCTAAACACTGAAGCTTTCTTT | CSASDRLNTEAFF
TRBD2 | TRBJ2-1 | 16 | . | TRBV12-3/TRBV12-4 | TGTGCCAGCAGTAAGAACCCGGGACTAGCGGACAATGAGCAGTTCTTC | CASSKNPGLADNEQFF
TRBD2 | TRBJ2-3 | 17 | . | TRBV30 | TGTGCCTGGAGTGACCAACCCTTAGCGGGAGGAGGAGATACGCAGTATTTT | CAWSDQPLAGGGDTQYF
TRBD2 | TRBJ2-1 | 15 | many | TRBV2 | TGTGCCAGCAGTGAGTCAGCGGGAGTAGGTAATGAGCAGTTCTTC | CASSESAGVGNEQFF
. | TRBJ1-5 | 14 | . | TRBV12-3/TRBV12-4 | TGTGCCAGCAGTTTCACAGGGAGCGATCAGCCCCAGCATTTT | CASSFTGSDQPQHF
. | TRBJ2-3 | 15 | few | TRBV20-1 | TGCAGTGCTAGAAACCCTCAGTACTTCACAGATACGCAGTATTTT | CSARNPQYFTDTQYF
TRBD2 | TRBJ2-4 | 17 | many | TRBV7-8 | TGTGCCAGCAGCTTAACCCGACTAGCGCTAGCCAAAAACATTCAGTACTTC | CASSLTRLALAKNIQYF
. | TRBJ1-1 | 13 | . | TRBV9 | TGTGCCAGCAGCGTAGAACTGAACACTGAAGCTTTCTTT | CASSVELNTEAFF
. | TRBJ2-1 | 14 | few | TRBV20-1 | TGCAGTGCTAGAGCGCTGACCGTAGACAATGAGCAGTTCTTC | CSARALTVDNEQFF
. | TRBJ2-4 | 13 | . | TRBV28 | TGTGCCAGCAGTTTGACCCAGACAAACATTCAGTACTTC | CASSLTQTNIQYF
TRBD1 | TRBJ2-2 | 15 | few | TRBV5-1 | TGCGCCAGCAGGGGAACAGGGGGTTCGACCGGGGAGCTGTTTTTT | CASRGTGGSTGELFF
. | TRBJ1-5 | 14 | once | TRBV6-1 | TGTGCCAGCAATGAGGTAATGGGCAGTCAGCCCCAGCATTTT | CASNEVMGSQPQHF
. | TRBJ1-3 | 15 | . | TRBV6-2/TRBV6-3 | TGTGCCAGCCTCCCCGATGGGGGCTCTGGAAACACCATATATTTT | CASLPDGGSGNTIYF
. | TRBJ2-7 | 13 | . | TRBV7-2 | TGTGCCAGCAGTCGACAGAGCTCCTACGAGCAGTACTTC | CASSRQSSYEQYF
TRBD1 | TRBJ2-4 | 15 | . | TRBV15 | TGTGCCACCAGCAGAGATCAGGGGGCGAGTCCCATTCAGTACTTC | CATSRDQGASPIQYF
TRBD2 | TRBJ2-3 | 18 | few | TRBV11-2 | TGTGCCAGCAGCCCCCAGACTAGCGGGAGGGCCCTGACAGATACGCAGTATTTT | CASSPQTSGRALTDTQYF
. | TRBJ1-1 | 13 | . | TRBV27 | TGTGCCAGCAGTTTTAGCCCCGGACAGGAAGCTTTCTTT | CASSFSPGQEAFF
TRBD2 | TRBJ2-1 | 15 | few | TRBV6-1 | TGTGCCAGCAGTGAGACTAGCGGGAGCTACAATGAGCAGTTCTTC | CASSETSGSYNEQFF
TRBD2 | TRBJ2-5 | 17 | . | TRBV30 | TGTGCCTGGAGACCGGGACTAGCGGGAAGGAGGGGAGAGACCCAGTACTTC | CAWRPGLAGRRGETQYF
TRBD2 | TRBJ2-5 | 14 | many | TRBV5-1 | TGCGCCAGCAGCGTCCGGGGGGGCGGTGAGACCCAGTACTTC | CASSVRGGGETQYF
TRBD1 | TRBJ2-2 | 15 | few | TRBV12-3/TRBV12-4 | TGTGCCAGCAGTAAAAACAGGGGGGACACCGGGGAGCTGTTTTTT | CASSKNRGDTGELFF
. | TRBJ2-2 | 11 | . | TRBV3-1 | TGTGCCAGCAGCCTCCAGAGGGAGCTGTTTTTT | CASSLQRELFF
. | TRBJ2-5 | 18 | few | TRBV11-1 | TGTGCCAGCAGACCAATAGGGGGCTGGACGGGAGACCAAGAGACCCAGTACTTC | CASRPIGGWTGDQETQYF
. | TRBJ2-7 | 14 | many | TRBV25-1 | TGTGCCACCTCCGGAGGAGGGAGAGGCTACGAGCAGTACTTC | CATSGGGRGYEQYF